Listed here are 18 T cell receptor beta chains from one sample, sequenced in a study of Tregs in tolerant kidney transplant recipients. Using immunoSEQ multiplex PCR, the repertoire was profiled, and TCRdb retains in-frame clones only, with some absent. The data contain roughly 64,000 clones, around 87% of them singletons. Related graft donors supplied nonmyeloablative bone marrow transplants, and mixed chimerism was transient. The specimen was CD4+ T cells from blood (PBMCs), collected 6 months after the transplant. These receptors originate from a human patient who received a combined kidney and bone marrow transplant. These T cells may partly come from the graft donor.

This chain connects TRBV12-5 to TRBJ2-7; D is possibly TRBD2 (6 bases). This CDR3 has 15 amino acids. CDR1 and CDR2 from the germline V gene are LGHNT and FRNRAP. The V end lost 0 bases, the J end lost 6 bases, and 15 bases lay between the germline ends. The CDR3 region is CASGLVLSSVFEQYF. The CDR3 nucleotides read TGTGCTAGTGGTTTGGTACTTTCTAGCGTTTTCGAGCAGTACTTC.

The chain links TRBV4-1 to TRBJ1-3, with D maybe TRBD1 (5 bases). Trimming took off 2 bases at V and 2 bases at J, with 10 bases between the two ends. Germline CDR1 and CDR2: MGHRA and YSYEKL. The CDR3 extends over 15 amino acids. The CDR3 loop reads CASSQTGFPGNTIYF. The DNA for the CDR3 is TGCGCCAGCAGCCAAACAGGCTTCCCTGGAAACACCATATATTTT.

This chain links TRBV4-3 with TRBJ1-2; D possibly corresponds to TRBD1 (6 bases). Germline V CDR1 and CDR2: LGHNA, YSLEER. This CDR3 is 16 amino acids long. Trimming removed 0 bases from V and 1 base from J, with 12 bases in between. The CDR3 nucleotides are TGCGCCAGCAGCCAAGATAACAGGGCCAATAACTATGGCTACACCTTC. This translates into CASSQDNRANNYGYTF.

The chain employs TRBV6-1 and TRBJ2-5, with no clear D. The tail of the sequence fits TRBJ2-7 better, so the J call may be wrong. Germline V gene lookup returns CDR1 MNHNS and CDR2 SASEGT. The CDR3 covers 12 residues. The CDR3, as DNA: TGTGCCAGCAGTGAAAGCCTCTACGAGCAGTACTTC. Protein: CASSESLYEQYF.

This chain uses TRBV14 with TRBJ2-7; 9 bases are shared with TRBD1. Per the germline V gene, CDR1 is SGHDN and CDR2 is FVKESK. The ends lost 0 bases at V and 3 bases at J; junction bases unmatched: 6. The CDR3 covers 16 residues. This CDR3 reads CASSQEGPGQGYEQYF. For the CDR3, the DNA is TGTGCCAGCAGCCAAGAGGGACCGGGACAGGGCTACGAGCAGTACTTC.

CDR3 sequence (DNA): TGTGCCAGCAGTGGTCCGGGACAGGGTTTTCCAGATACGCAGTATTTT. It yields the protein CASSGPGQGFPDTQYF. The chain uses TRBV25-1 and TRBJ2-3; 9 bases line up with TRBD1. The germline V gene encodes CDR1 MGHDK and CDR2 SYGVNS. This CDR3 is 16 amino acids long. V lost 4 bases to trimming and J lost 4 bases; unmatched junction nucleotides: 9.

The rearrangement links TRBV7-5 to TRBJ2-6; the table gives TRBD1 as D, unverified against the DNA. TRBV7-5 is classified as a pseudogene. This CDR3 spans 18 amino acids. CDR3 bases: TGTGTCAGAAGCTTAGCAGGGGCCAGACTTTCTGGGGCCAACGTCCTGACTTTC. Its protein product is CVRSLAGARLSGANVLTF.

J is TRBJ1-2 and V is TRBV27; 7 nucleotides line up with TRBD1. The CDR3 loop spans 13 amino acids. V lost 6 bases and J lost 6; bases outside the gene matches: 7. CDR1 MNHEY and CDR2 SMNVEV come from the germline V gene (reference sequence). The CDR3 DNA reads TGTGCCAGCAGACGGACAGGCTTTGATGGCTACACCTTC. Amino acids: CASRRTGFDGYTF.

This clone has only a few counts. V gene TRBV10-3 combines with J gene TRBJ2-1; tentative D call: TRBD2 (6 bases). V was trimmed by 2 bases and J by 1 base, leaving 12 bases between them. Germline V gene sequence: CDR1 ENHRY, CDR2 SYGVKD. The CDR3 spans 16 residues. CDR3 region: CAISESPGGSYNEQFF. Written as DNA, the CDR3 is TGTGCCATCAGTGAGAGCCCCGGGGGTTCCTACAATGAGCAGTTCTTC.

This chain joins TRBV28 and TRBJ1-5; a possible D gene is TRBD1 (5 bases). Germline V gene sequence: CDR1 MDHEN, CDR2 SYDVKM. V lost 1 base and J 4 bases, leaving 11 bases between the germline ends. This CDR3 region has 15 residues. For the CDR3, the DNA is TGTGCCAGCAGTTTATCAGGGCGCCGGAATCAGCCCCAGCATTTT. This sequence encodes CASSLSGRRNQPQHF.

This clone appeared a few times. The chain joins TRBV27 to TRBJ1-2, with 7 bases lining up with TRBD1. V lost 1 base and J lost 3; bases outside the gene matches: 8. Germline V gene lookup returns CDR1 MNHEY and CDR2 SMNVEV (reference sequence). This CDR3 region has 16 residues. CDR3: CASSLLFSGTDYGYTF. DNA for the CDR3: TGTGCCAGCAGTTTATTGTTTTCCGGGACAGACTATGGCTACACCTTC.

This chain connects TRBV11-3 to TRBJ2-5, with TRBD2 identical over 7 bases. The J call may be faulty, since TRBJ2-7 better matches the DNA end. This CDR3 region has 15 residues. Germline values: CDR1 SGHNT, CDR2 YENEEA. CDR3 in DNA: TGTGCCAGCAGCCCGACTAGCAGGAGAGGTTACGAGCAGTACTTC. Its protein product is CASSPTSRRGYEQYF.

The CDR3 coding sequence is TGTGCCTTGCGTGAGGGCTCCCTCCAAGAGACCCAGTACTTC. It yields the protein CALREGSLQETQYF. The chain employs TRBV30 and TRBJ2-5; D perhaps matches TRBD2 (5 bases). V was trimmed by 7 bases and J by 1 base, leaving 16 bases between them. CDR3 length: 14 amino acids. Germline V gives CDR1 GTSNPN, CDR2 SVGIG (reference sequence).

The V gene is TRBV7-2, the J gene TRBJ2-7; TRBD2 matches at 9 bases. Trimming cost V 1 base and J 3 bases; bases outside gene matches: 4. Germline V gene data show CDR1 as SGHTA and CDR2 as FQGNSA. This CDR3 has 15 residues. This CDR3 reads CASSLVAGGFYEQYF. CDR3 nucleotides: TGTGCCAGCAGCTTAGTGGCGGGGGGGTTCTACGAGCAGTACTTC. The entire variable domain, with the rest obtained from reference TRBV7-2 and TRBJ2-7, is as follows: GAGVSQSPSNKVTEKGKDVELRCDPISGHTALYWYRQSLGQGLEFLIYFQGNSAPDKSGLPSDRFSAERTGGSVSTLTIQRTQQEDSAVYLCASSLVAGGFYEQYFGPGTRLTVT.

The rearrangement joins TRBV5-1 to TRBJ2-5, with 8 bases identical to TRBD1. Germline V gene data show CDR1 as SGHRS and CDR2 as YFSETQ. This CDR3 region has 15 residues. Losses at the gene ends were 2 bases for V and 2 bases for J; bases not matched to a gene: 5. CDR3 bases: TGCGCCAGCAGCTTATGGACAGGGTTTCAAGAGACCCAGTACTTC. This codes for CASSLWTGFQETQYF.

This chain connects TRBV5-4 to TRBJ2-7; TRBD1 matches 8 bases. Germline CDR1 is SGHNT and CDR2 is YYREEE (reference sequence). The junction had 10 bases not matched to a gene; V was cut back by 5 bases and J by 3 bases. This CDR3 has 15 residues. The CDR3 loop is CASSSGGGRNYEQYF. CDR3 DNA: TGTGCCAGCAGTTCAGGGGGCGGTCGAAACTACGAGCAGTACTTC.

J is TRBJ1-6 and V is TRBV7-8; possibly TRBD1 for D (6 bases). CDR3 length equals 16 residues. Germline CDR1 reads SGHVS; CDR2 reads FQNEAQ. V was shortened by 5 bases and J by 9 bases, with 20 bases between the two germline ends. The CDR3 bases are TGTGCCAGCAGCCCTTGGACAGTCCAAAAGGGTTCACCCCTCCACTTT. It specifies CASSPWTVQKGSPLHF.

CDR3: CASSLAGPQETQYF. The CDR3 nucleotides read TGTGCCAGCTCACTGGCGGGCCCTCAAGAGACCCAGTACTTC. V is TRBV18 and J is TRBJ2-5, with D possibly TRBD2 on 5 matching bases. The CDR3 sequence is 14 residues long. Trimming pared 4 bases from V and 2 bases from J, leaving 11 bases between. Germline V gene data show CDR1 as KGHSH and CDR2 as LQKENI.